The clone carrying this T cell receptor beta chain was observed many times. This sample is drawn from a study of blood T cells in healthy people across ages. A minimum of 7 million PBMCs was isolated per sample. The germline V and J ends were trimmed by 1 base and 2 bases, with 11 bases remaining between them. This CDR3 comprises 15 residues. Per the germline V gene, CDR1 is MNHNS and CDR2 is SASEGT. With a J-beta primer mix and a sample-barcoded 5' primer, a second PCR ran about 7 to 12 cycles. TCRdb fed the 5' RACE reads into MiXCR, producing one record per CDR3 protein. This sample has over 550,000 distinct CDR3 sequences; about 30% occur once, and the top ten carry about 15%.

Sequences were obtained from blood. The chain carries TRBV6-1 and TRBJ2-5; D gene unclear. This TCR was sampled from a woman aged 80 or over in good health. The CDR3 DNA sequence: TGTGCCAGCAGTGAAGAATGGGTAGATCAAGAGACCCAGTACTTC. Amino acids: CASSEEWVDQETQYF.